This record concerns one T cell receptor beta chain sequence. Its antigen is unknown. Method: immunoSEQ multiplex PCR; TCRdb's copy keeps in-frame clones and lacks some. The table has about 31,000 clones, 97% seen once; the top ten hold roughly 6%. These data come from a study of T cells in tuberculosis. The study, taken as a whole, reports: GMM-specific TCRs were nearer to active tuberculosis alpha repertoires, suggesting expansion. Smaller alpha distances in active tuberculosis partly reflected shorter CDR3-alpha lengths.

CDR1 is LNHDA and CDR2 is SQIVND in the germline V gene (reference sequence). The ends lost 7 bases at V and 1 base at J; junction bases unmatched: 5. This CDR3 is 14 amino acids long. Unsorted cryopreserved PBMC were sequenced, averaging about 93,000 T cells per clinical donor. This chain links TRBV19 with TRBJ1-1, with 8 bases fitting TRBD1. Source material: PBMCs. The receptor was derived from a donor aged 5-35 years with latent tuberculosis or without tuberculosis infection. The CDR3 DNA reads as TGTGCCAGTAAAGGGGACAGGTGGAACACTGAAGCTTTCTTT. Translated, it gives CASKGDRWNTEAFF.